The table lists the clone carrying this T cell receptor beta chain with a few counts. Its specificity is unknown. This entry belongs to a study of cytomegalovirus exposure and HLA in healthy donors. The PCR was carried out with 60 Vbeta primers and 13 Jbeta primers. Repertoires were generated with immunoSEQ multiplex PCR, while TCRdb's copy carries only in-frame clones and drops some. The data show about 180,000 clones, 65% to 80% seen once. The length of the CDR3 is 15 residues. J was trimmed by 4 bases and V by 4 bases; bases with no gene match: 4. Per the germline V gene, CDR1 is LGHNA and CDR2 is YSLEER. The study's findings and limits: The study carried out a later analysis of TCR beta sequences. It associated 15,000 to 20,000 of them with specific HLA alleles at a false discovery rate of 0.05. Later, TCR association rates were found to vary by HLA locus, highest for DRB1 and lowest for HLA-C.

The sequence derives from a woman aged 40 to 50 in good health and CMV-seronegative. The specimen sequenced was PBMCs. The V gene is TRBV4-3, the J gene TRBJ2-3; TRBD2 aligns across 11 bases. CDR3 DNA: TGCGCCAGCAGCCTCACTAGCGGGAGCCCAGATACGCAGTATTTT. This codes for CASSLTSGSPDTQYF.